There are many counts of the clone carrying this TCR beta chain. Its specificity is not known. This sample is part of a study of T cells in Graves' hyperthyroidism and ophthalmopathy. Study context: Specimen type is peripheral blood, collected at initial diagnosis prior to any treatment.

Newly diagnosed patients aged 18 to 65 had hyperthyroidism of under 2 months' duration. Diagnostic decisions used clinical symptoms, serum thyroxine and TRAb, thyroid ultrasound and orbital computed tomography. Study findings and constraints: Within blood appeared most thyroid clonotypes that had expanded above 0.001.

The source material, RNA transcripts, was used to amplify TCR beta CDR3 regions. The HTBI set primed first-round TCR CDR3 RT-PCR. TCRdb processed the multiplex PCR reads anew with MiXCR; each CDR3 protein has one entry. The table has over 550,000 distinct CDR3 sequences, approximately 16% seen once; the top ten hold 15% to 20%. Between the trimmed V and J ends, which lost 0 bases and 5 bases, there was a span of 13 bases. Germline loops: CDR1 MNHEY, CDR2 SVGEGT. The length of the CDR3 is 16 residues. This sequence was found in a woman aged 18-30 years with Graves' hyperthyroidism. The specimen was blood. The rearrangement links TRBV6-2 or TRBV6-3 to TRBJ2-2, with D tentatively TRBD1 (5 bases). In nucleotides, the CDR3 is TGTGCCAGCAGTTACTCCCGGGCAGGGCGGACCGGGGAGCTGTTTTTT. This translates into CASSYSRAGRTGELFF.